One sample yielded the 22 T cell receptor beta chains listed below, sequenced in a study of blood T cells in healthy people across ages. A second about 7 to 12 cycle PCR used barcoded and J-beta primers. TCRdb recomputed calls from the 5' RACE reads with MiXCR, one row per CDR3 protein. The top ten hold roughly 7.9% of the sample, which has around 1,500,000 distinct CDR3 sequences, around two fifths seen once. Specimen: blood. The receptors derive from a woman in her late teens or twenties in good health.

This clonotype has a handful of counts. V and J are TRBV4-1 and TRBJ2-4, with D uncertain. The CDR3 runs to 14 residues. Germline-derived CDR1 and CDR2 are MGHRA and YSYEKL. Trimming left V 6 bases short and J 0 bases short, with 9 bases between. As DNA, the CDR3 is TGCGCCAGCAGGGGCGATCTAGCCAAAAACATTCAGTACTTC. This translates into CASRGDLAKNIQYF.

This clonotype has just a few counts. DNA of the CDR3: TGTGCCATCAGTGAGTCAGGATTTGGCTACACCTTC. Protein sequence: CAISESGFGYTF. This sequence joins TRBV10-3 and TRBJ1-2; D not resolved. Germline CDR1 is ENHRY and CDR2 is SYGVKD. V gave up 0 bases and J gave up 7 bases, with 6 bases separating them. CDR3 length: 12 residues.

The rearrangement links TRBV6-5 to TRBJ2-3, with 9 bases identical to TRBD2. Germline V gives CDR1 MNHEY, CDR2 SVGAGI. V shed 5 bases, J shed 1 base, and the junction held 4 bases outside the gene matches. This CDR3 is built from 15 residues. The DNA of the CDR3 is TGTGCCAGCAGTATCCGGACTAGCGGCACAGATACGCAGTATTTT. Protein product: CASSIRTSGTDTQYF.

V gene TRBV5-1 combines with J gene TRBJ2-7, with D maybe TRBD2 (5 bases). The germline CDR1 and CDR2 sequences are SGHRS and YFSETQ. The CDR3 extends over 16 amino acids. V was shortened by 0 bases and J by 0 bases, with 13 bases between the two germline ends. CDR3 amino acids: CASSLGSGLSSYEQYF. DNA of the CDR3: TGCGCCAGCAGCTTGGGCAGCGGCCTGAGCTCCTACGAGCAGTACTTC.

This clonotype was detected a few times. V usage is TRBV6-2 or TRBV6-3 and J usage is TRBJ2-7; D gene ambiguous. This CDR3 has 14 amino acids. Trimming cost V 3 bases and J 2 bases, with 11 bases left between them. From germline, CDR1 is MNHEY and CDR2 SVGEGT. For the CDR3, the DNA is TGTGCCAGCAGTTATAACTCCTGGCCCTACGAGCAGTACTTC. Amino acid sequence: CASSYNSWPYEQYF.

The CDR3, as DNA: TGTGCCAGCAGTTTTCTAGCGGGAGGGCCCTACGAGCAGTACTTC. Its translation: CASSFLAGGPYEQYF. The chain recombines TRBV27 with TRBJ2-7; 12 nucleotides match TRBD2. This CDR3 contains 15 residues. Germline-derived CDR1 and CDR2 are MNHEY and SMNVEV (reference sequence). Losses at the gene ends were 3 bases for V and 2 bases for J; bases not matched to a gene: 2.

The CDR3 DNA follows: TGCAGCGTTCCTGTGGTTGGGGCAATTGGCAGCAGTGGCTACACCTTC. This codes for CSVPVVGAIGSSGYTF. The rearrangement uses TRBV29-1 and TRBJ1-2; TRBD1 is a possible D gene (5 bases). This CDR3 contains 16 residues. Trimming pared 5 bases from V and 7 bases from J, leaving 26 bases between. Germline lookup yields CDR1 SQVTM and CDR2 ANQGSEA.

This sequence joins TRBV28 and TRBJ1-1; unclear D gene. Germline lookup yields CDR1 MDHEN and CDR2 SYDVKM. This CDR3 region has 15 residues. V lost 6 bases and J 4 bases, leaving 18 bases between the germline ends. This CDR3 reads CASSSSLPFGTEAFF. DNA for the CDR3: TGTGCCAGCAGCTCCTCCCTCCCCTTCGGCACTGAAGCTTTCTTT.

The chain joins TRBV13 to TRBJ1-1; 10 positions agree with TRBD1. Germline values: CDR1 PRHDT, CDR2 FYEKMQ (reference sequence). V was clipped by 5 bases and J by 7 bases; unmatched bases: 7. The CDR3 spans 14 residues. CDR3 region: CASSPGQGKGEAFF. DNA for the CDR3: TGTGCCAGCAGCCCGGGACAGGGGAAAGGTGAAGCTTTCTTT. The full variable domain, completed using reference TRBV13 and TRBJ1-1, is AAGVIQSPRHLIKEKRETATLKCYPIPRHDTVYWYQQGPGQDPQFLISFYEKMQSDKGSIPDRFSAQQFSDYHSELNMSSLELGDSALYFCASSPGQGKGEAFFGQGTRLTVV.

V gene TRBV29-1 combines with J gene TRBJ1-1; no firm D call. The CDR3 is made up of 10 amino acids. V was trimmed by 5 bases and J by 4 bases, leaving 5 bases between them. Germline CDR1 SQVTM, CDR2 ANQGSEA. CDR3 sequence (DNA): TGCAGCGTTAGGTTCACTGAAGCTTTCTTT. This codes for CSVRFTEAFF. The full variable domain, in which reference TRBV29-1 and TRBJ1-1 provide the parts outside the CDR3, is SAVISQKPSRDICQRGTSLTIQCQVDSQVTMMFWYRQQPGQSLTLIATANQGSEATYESGFVIDKFPISRPNLTFSTLTVSNMSPEDSSIYLCSVRFTEAFFGQGTRLTVV.

The gene calls are TRBV20-1 and TRBJ1-2; D unresolved. In germline, CDR1 is DFQATT, CDR2 SNEGSKA (reference sequence). This CDR3 is built from 16 residues. The V and J ends lost 0 bases and 0 bases respectively, with 14 bases between them. CDR3 sequence: CSARDPEGWSNYGYTF. The CDR3, as DNA: TGCAGTGCTAGAGATCCGGAGGGTTGGTCTAACTATGGCTACACCTTC.

This clonotype was seen more than once but under ten times. V usage is TRBV25-1 and J usage is TRBJ2-7; TRBD1 matches 11 bases. Germline trimming cut 8 bases from V and 3 bases from J; bases unmatched to any gene: 9. The CDR3 consists of 15 residues. Germline V gives CDR1 MGHDK, CDR2 SYGVNS. The CDR3 DNA follows: TGTGCCAGCGGGCCCTGGACAGGGGGCTTCTACGAGCAGTACTTC. Translating it yields CASGPWTGGFYEQYF.

This chain uses TRBV28 with TRBJ1-2, with 8 nucleotides matching TRBD1. This CDR3 comprises 14 residues. The germline CDR1 and CDR2 sequences are MDHEN and SYDVKM. J gave up 3 bases and V 5 bases, and 5 bases lay outside the gene matches. The CDR3 DNA sequence: TGTGCCAGCAGTATGACAGGGGTCTACTATGGCTACACCTTC. Its translation: CASSMTGVYYGYTF.

This clonotype was counted once. V gene TRBV12-3 or TRBV12-4 combines with J gene TRBJ1-6; D uncertain. Trimming removed 6 bases at V and 9 bases at J, with 15 bases between. This CDR3 is 14 amino acids long. Here the CDR3 DNA reads TGTGCCAGCAGCCCTTCCGCTAAAGCTTCACCCCTCCACTTT. Translation gives CASSPSAKASPLHF.

The sample holds a few counts of this clonotype. The rearrangement joins TRBV10-3 to TRBJ2-2, with 7 bases aligning to TRBD2. CDR1 and CDR2 from the germline V gene are ENHRY and SYGVKD. Unmatched junction bases numbered 10, after V lost 7 bases and J lost 2 bases. The CDR3 length is 16 residues. The CDR3 loop reads CAINKASGTNTGELFF. The DNA for the CDR3 is TGTGCCATCAACAAAGCTAGCGGAACAAACACCGGGGAGCTGTTTTTT.

The V and J genes are TRBV7-9 and TRBJ2-3; TRBD2 agrees at 11 bases. The V gene's germline CDR1 is SEHNR and CDR2 FQNEAQ (reference sequence). Trimming took 4 bases from V and 3 from J; bases not matched to a gene: 6. The CDR3 has 16 residues. CDR3 sequence reads: CASSSPGLAVTDTQYF. For the CDR3, the DNA is TGTGCCAGCAGCTCACCGGGACTAGCGGTAACAGATACGCAGTATTTT.

This clonotype was picked up many times. The genes are TRBV6-5 and TRBJ1-1; TRBD1 matches at 10 bases. Per the germline V gene, CDR1 is MNHEY and CDR2 is SVGAGI. V was pared by 6 bases and J by 5 bases, with 3 bases of the junction left unmatched. This CDR3 has 13 amino acids. The CDR3 DNA reads TGTGCCAGCAGGCGGACAGGGGGAACTGAAGCTTTCTTT. Translated, it gives CASRRTGGTEAFF.

V gene TRBV2 combines with J gene TRBJ2-7; TRBD2 matches at 14 bases. Trimming removed 3 bases from V and 3 bases from J; junction bases left unmatched: 13. The germline gives CDR1 SNHLY, CDR2 FYNNEI. CDR3 length equals 19 residues. In DNA form, the CDR3 reads TGTGCCAGCAGTGATGGGACTAGCGGGAGCAGGGGCTCCCTCTACGAGCAGTACTTC. Its protein product is CASSDGTSGSRGSLYEQYF.

This clonotype was recorded a few times. The chain recombines TRBV28 with TRBJ2-7, with D hard to call. The CDR3 is 14 amino acids. The ends were cut back, 7 bases at V and 1 base at J, with 14 bases in the middle. Looked up from germline, CDR1 is MDHEN and CDR2 is SYDVKM. The CDR3 sequence: CASTLRAPSYEQYF. For the CDR3, the DNA is TGTGCCAGCACCCTCCGGGCCCCTTCCTACGAGCAGTACTTC.

This clonotype has only a few counts. In DNA form, the CDR3 reads TGCGCCAGCAGCCAAGACCGGAGAACGCCCAACTCCTACGAGCAGTACTTC. Translated, it gives CASSQDRRTPNSYEQYF. The V gene is TRBV4-1, the J gene TRBJ2-7; D gene unclear. The CDR3 contains 17 residues. Germline V gene data show CDR1 as MGHRA and CDR2 as YSYEKL. V was pared by 0 bases and J by 0 bases, with 15 bases between.

In this sample, this clonotype turned up a few times. The chain has TRBV20-1 and TRBJ2-6; the D gene is possibly TRBD2 (6 bases). The germline V gene encodes CDR1 DFQATT and CDR2 SNEGSKA (reference sequence). The CDR3 totals 12 residues. Trimming cost V 6 bases and J 3 bases, with 6 bases left between them. CDR3 in DNA: TGCAGTGCCGGGGGTGGGGCCAACGTCCTGACTTTC. Amino acid sequence: CSAGGGANVLTF.

CDR3 coding DNA: TGTGCCAGCGCAGCCGTGCCGGACACTGAAGCTTTCTTT. This gives the protein CASAAVPDTEAFF. This chain links TRBV7-9 with TRBJ1-1; D gene uncertain. The CDR3 is 13 amino acids. V was shortened by 8 bases and J by 3 bases, with 13 bases between the two germline ends. The V gene's germline CDR1 is SEHNR and CDR2 FQNEAQ (reference sequence).